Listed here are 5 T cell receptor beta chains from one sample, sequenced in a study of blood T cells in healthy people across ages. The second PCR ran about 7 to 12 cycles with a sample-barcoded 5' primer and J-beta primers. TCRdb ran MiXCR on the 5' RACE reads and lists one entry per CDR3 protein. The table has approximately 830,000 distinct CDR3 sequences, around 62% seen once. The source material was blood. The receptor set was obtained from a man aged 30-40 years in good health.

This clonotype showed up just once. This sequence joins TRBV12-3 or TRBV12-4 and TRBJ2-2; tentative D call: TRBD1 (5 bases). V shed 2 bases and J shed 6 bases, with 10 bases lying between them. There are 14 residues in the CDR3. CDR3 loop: CASSLRTNAGELFF. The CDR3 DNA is TGTGCCAGCAGTTTAAGGACAAATGCCGGGGAGCTGTTTTTT.

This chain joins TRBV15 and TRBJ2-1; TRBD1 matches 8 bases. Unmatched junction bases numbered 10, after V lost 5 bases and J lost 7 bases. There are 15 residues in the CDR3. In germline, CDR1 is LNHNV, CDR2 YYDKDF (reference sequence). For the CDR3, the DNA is TGTGCCACCAGCGGCAAAGGACAGGGTTGGAATGAGCAGTTCTTC. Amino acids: CATSGKGQGWNEQFF.

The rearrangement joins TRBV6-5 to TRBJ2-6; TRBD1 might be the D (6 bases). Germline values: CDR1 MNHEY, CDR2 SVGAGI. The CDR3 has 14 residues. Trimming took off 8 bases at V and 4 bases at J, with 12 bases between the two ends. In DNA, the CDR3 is TGTGCCAGCCAAGGGGGTAGAGGGGCCAACGTCCTGACTTTC. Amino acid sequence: CASQGGRGANVLTF.

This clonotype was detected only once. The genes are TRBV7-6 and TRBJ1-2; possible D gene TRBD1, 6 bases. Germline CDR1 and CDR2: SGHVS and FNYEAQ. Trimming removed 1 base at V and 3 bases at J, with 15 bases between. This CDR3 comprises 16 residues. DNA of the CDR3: TGTGCCAGCAGCTTAGGGGCCTCAGGGGCGGACTATGGCTACACCTTC. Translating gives CASSLGASGADYGYTF.

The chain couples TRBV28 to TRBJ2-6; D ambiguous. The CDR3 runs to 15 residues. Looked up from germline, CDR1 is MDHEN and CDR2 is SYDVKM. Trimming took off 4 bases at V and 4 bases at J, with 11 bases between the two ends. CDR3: CASSYIGIGANVLTF. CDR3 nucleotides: TGTGCCAGCAGTTACATTGGGATAGGGGCCAACGTCCTGACTTTC.